This T cell receptor (beta chain) stems from a study of blood T cell repertoires in COVID-19. Study information: The United States, Italy and Spain provided the acute and convalescent COVID-19 samples. PBMCs, B-cell-depleted T cells, or T cells provided the cDNA or gDNA that made up the material.

Original methodology: Using reference gene primer amplification, nucleated cell counts were estimated. Only in-frame clones appear in the TCRdb table, and some are missing; sequencing was by immunoSEQ multiplex PCR. D and trimming were read from the DNA, whereas the V and J calls and clone size are those reported in that table. The sample lists tens of thousands of clones, approximately 85% seen once, with under 15% in the top ten. The receptor was derived from a human donor in a cohort sampled during active COVID-19. Sequenced: peripheral blood.

CDR3 DNA: TGTGCCAGTAGAGCTAGCGGGGGAACAGATACGCAGTATTTT. Translated: CASRASGGTDTQYF. This chain joins TRBV19 and TRBJ2-3, with 10 bases matching TRBD2. Germline lookup yields CDR1 LNHDA and CDR2 SQIVND (reference sequence). This CDR3 is 14 amino acids long. V lost 6 bases and J lost 3; bases outside the gene matches: 3.